The clone carrying this TCR beta chain was detected ten times or more. MiXCR was run by TCRdb on the 5' RACE reads, yielding one entry per CDR3 protein. The table shows about 47,000 distinct CDR3 sequences, with less than 9% occurring only once. Time point here: blood at routine non-recurrence follow-up after resection. Researchers sequenced whole RNA taken from tumor, nontumor lung or frozen PBMC without sorting. This sample is drawn from a study of spatial heterogeneity in lung cancer. The CDR3 runs 15 residues. Germline V gene sequence: CDR1 SEHNR, CDR2 FQNEAQ (reference sequence). Trimming removed 3 bases at V and 1 base at J, with 10 bases between.

This chain joins TRBV7-9 and TRBJ2-4; the D is unclear. The sample in question was PBMCs, obtained at follow-up. This sequence originates from a female donor with early-stage non-small cell lung cancer. CDR3 nucleotides: TGTGCCAGCAGCTTCCCTCAAGGGGCCAAAAACATTCAGTACTTC. As protein: CASSFPQGAKNIQYF.